This TCR beta chain was identified during a study of blood T cell repertoires in COVID-19. Study information: Spain, Italy and the United States supplied samples that represented acute and convalescent COVID-19. T cells, B-cell-depleted T cells, or PBMCs provided the cDNA or gDNA that served as material.

This CDR3 comprises 13 residues. Germline values: CDR1 LGHNA, CDR2 YSLEER. Deletions cut 5 bases from V and 5 bases from J, with 12 bases between. Using immunoSEQ multiplex PCR, the repertoire was profiled, and TCRdb retains in-frame clones only, with some absent. The sample lists 75,000 to 100,000 clones, approximately 80% occurring once. This chain uses TRBV4-3 with TRBJ1-1; D is unclear. Sequenced input: peripheral blood. This TCR was sampled from a woman over 75 with acute or convalescent COVID-19. The CDR3 DNA reads as TGCGCCAGCAGCTCTCAAGAAGCGACTGAAGCTTTCTTT. It is translated as CASSSQEATEAFF.